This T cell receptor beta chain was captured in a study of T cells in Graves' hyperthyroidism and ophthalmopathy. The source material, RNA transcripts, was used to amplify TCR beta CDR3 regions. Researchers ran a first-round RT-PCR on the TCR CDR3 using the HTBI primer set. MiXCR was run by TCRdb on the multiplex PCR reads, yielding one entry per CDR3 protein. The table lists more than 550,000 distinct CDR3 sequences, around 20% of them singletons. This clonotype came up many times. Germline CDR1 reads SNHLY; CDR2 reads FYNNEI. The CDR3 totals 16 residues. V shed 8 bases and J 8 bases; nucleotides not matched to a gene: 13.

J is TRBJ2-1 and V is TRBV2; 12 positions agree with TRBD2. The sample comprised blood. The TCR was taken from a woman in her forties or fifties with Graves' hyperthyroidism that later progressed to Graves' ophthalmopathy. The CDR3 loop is CASPPPSGGAFYEQFF. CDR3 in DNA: TGTGCCAGCCCCCCCCCTAGCGGGGGGGCTTTCTATGAGCAGTTCTTC.